Shown below are 6 T cell receptor beta chains from a single sample sequenced in a study of PD-1 blockade in classical Hodgkin lymphoma. TCRdb's table, derived via immunoSEQ multiplex PCR, lists solely in-frame clones and lacks some. The repertoire holds 8,000 or so clones, with around four fifths as singletons. Sample time point: cycle 4 day 1 (C4D1), after 6 weeks of nivolumab. Relapse was seen in all patients after autologous stem cell transplantation, and brentuximab vedotin exposure was variable. Sequencing was performed on peripheral blood mononuclear cells (PBMCs), taken before the fourth cycle of nivolumab. The receptors here all came from a human donor with classical Hodgkin lymphoma.

CDR3 DNA sequence: TGCGCCAGCAGCTTGGGGGTGGTCTCTGGAAACACCATATATTTT. Amino acid sequence: CASSLGVVSGNTIYF. This rearrangement joins TRBV5-1 to TRBJ1-3, with no clear D. The V and J ends lost 0 bases and 0 bases respectively, with 7 bases between them. The length of the CDR3 is 15 residues. Germline V gene data show CDR1 as SGHRS and CDR2 as YFSETQ. Supplemented by reference TRBV5-1 and TRBJ1-3, the full variable domain reads KAGVTQTPRYLIKTRGQQVTLSCSPISGHRSVSWYQQTPGQGLQFLFEYFSETQRNKGNFPGRFSGRQFSNSRSEMNVSTLELGDSALYLCASSLGVVSGNTIYFGEGSWLTVV.

This clone was seen once. The CDR3 bases are TGCGCCAGCAGCCAAGAGGCCCAGGGGGCGTACAATCAGCCCCAGCATTTT. Its translation is CASSQEAQGAYNQPQHF. The rearrangement joins TRBV4-3 to TRBJ1-5, with TRBD1 matching 8 bases. The CDR3 covers 17 residues. CDR1 is LGHNA, CDR2 YSLEER, per germline. Losses at the gene ends were 0 bases for V and 3 bases for J; bases not matched to a gene: 7.

The chain combines TRBV10-3 with TRBJ1-1, with D possibly matching TRBD1 (6 bases). CDR3 length: 11 amino acids. V was trimmed by 6 bases and J by 11 bases, leaving 13 bases between them. The germline V gene has CDR1 ENHRY and CDR2 SYGVKD. CDR3 region: CAIRTGIQAFF. As DNA, the CDR3 is TGTGCCATCAGAACAGGGATACAGGCTTTCTTT.

V gene TRBV18 combines with J gene TRBJ1-6, with unresolved D. Germline V gene lookup returns CDR1 KGHSH and CDR2 LQKENI. The CDR3 is 13 residues long. The V end lost 1 base, the J end lost 9 bases, and 7 bases lay between the germline ends. CDR3 in amino acids: CASSPLGFSPLHF. DNA for the CDR3: TGTGCCAGCTCACCACTAGGGTTTTCACCCCTCCACTTT.

The chain employs TRBV28 and TRBJ2-1, with D possibly being TRBD2 (5 bases). CDR3 length: 19 amino acids. Trimming shortened V by 5 bases and J by 8 bases, and 31 bases separated the two germline ends. Germline CDR1 is MDHEN and CDR2 is SYDVKM. Here the CDR3 reads CASSPTVVPPVGVRDEQFF. DNA of the CDR3: TGTGCCAGCAGTCCCACCGTGGTTCCCCCGGTCGGGGTTAGGGATGAGCAGTTCTTC. The full variable domain, completed using reference TRBV28 and TRBJ2-1, is DVKVTQSSRYLVKRTGEKVFLECVQDMDHENMFWYRQDPGLGLRLIYFSYDVKMKEKGDIPEGYSVSREKKERFSLILESASTNQTSMYLCASSPTVVPPVGVRDEQFFGPGTRLTVL.

The chain is built from TRBV7-6 and TRBJ2-4; no reliable D call. Germline V gene lookup returns CDR1 SGHVS and CDR2 FNYEAQ. Trimming removed 5 bases at V and 9 bases at J, with 8 bases between. The CDR3 sequence is 11 residues long. The CDR3 protein is CASSPGGIQYF. The CDR3 DNA reads TGTGCCAGCAGCCCAGGCGGCATTCAGTACTTC.